What follows are 30 T cell receptor beta chains derived from one specimen sequenced in a study of T-cell memory formation after mild COVID-19. TCRdb reanalysed the 5' RACE reads using MiXCR and keeps one entry per CDR3 protein. Of fewer than 300,000 distinct CDR3 sequences listed, roughly 18% are singletons. What was sequenced was PBMCs or a T cell subset sorted from them (not recorded which). Receptor source: a young man who had mild COVID-19 (a few samples of this study predate the infection). Cell type and time point are not known.

V and J are TRBV4-3 and TRBJ2-1, with a tentative D call TRBD2 (5 bases). This CDR3 has 18 residues. V was shortened by 1 base and J by 0 bases, with 16 bases between the two germline ends. CDR1 and CDR2 (germline): LGHNA, YSLEER. Here the CDR3 DNA reads TGCGCCAGCAGCCAAGGCAGGAGGTGGGAGAACTCCTACAATGAGCAGTTCTTC. Its protein product is CASSQGRRWENSYNEQFF.

The genes are TRBV6-2 or TRBV6-3 and TRBJ1-1; the match to TRBD1 covers 8 bases. The CDR3 is 14 residues long. The V gene end was trimmed by 5 bases and the J gene end by 5 bases; junction bases not matched to a gene: 7. Germline V gene sequence: CDR1 MNHEY, CDR2 SVGEGT. CDR3 region: CASSLSGGWTEAFF. CDR3 DNA: TGTGCCAGCAGTCTTTCAGGGGGCTGGACTGAAGCTTTCTTT.

There are a few counts of this clonotype. The chain carries TRBV6-5 and TRBJ2-1, with 7 bases matching TRBD1. The length of the CDR3 is 14 residues. Losses at the gene ends were 5 bases for V and 7 bases for J; bases not matched to a gene: 8. Germline V CDR1 and CDR2: MNHEY, SVGAGI. CDR3 region: CASSRQGSTNEQFF. The DNA of the CDR3 is TGTGCCAGCAGTCGACAGGGATCTACGAATGAGCAGTTCTTC.

This chain links TRBV2 with TRBJ2-2; D gene ambiguous. The germline CDR1 and CDR2 sequences are SNHLY and FYNNEI. Trimming removed 8 bases from V and 4 bases from J, with 8 bases in between. There are 12 residues in the CDR3. CDR3 nucleotide sequence: TGTGCCAGCTCTAGATTCACCGGGGAGCTGTTTTTT. Amino acid sequence: CASSRFTGELFF.

This chain links TRBV5-1 with TRBJ2-5, with TRBD1 as a possible D gene (6 bases). Germline CDR1 reads SGHRS; CDR2 reads YFSETQ. V was shortened by 1 base and J by 0 bases, with 25 bases between the two germline ends. The CDR3 is made up of 20 amino acids. The CDR3 DNA sequence: TGCGCCAGCAGCTTGTCGGTGATTCCCCGGGGTAGGGGGTACCAAGAGACCCAGTACTTC. Amino acid sequence: CASSLSVIPRGRGYQETQYF.

The gene calls are TRBV4-3 and TRBJ2-7, with 11 bases identical to TRBD2. The CDR3 runs 16 residues. Germline values: CDR1 LGHNA, CDR2 YSLEER. V lost 4 bases and J lost 7; bases outside the gene matches: 12. Here the CDR3 reads CASSLHVGTSGSEQYF. Written as DNA, the CDR3 is TGCGCCAGCAGCCTCCACGTCGGGACTAGCGGCTCTGAGCAGTACTTC.

In this sample, this clonotype turned up a few times. V gene TRBV4-1 combines with J gene TRBJ2-2, with 12 bases lining up with TRBD2. Germline CDR1 reads MGHRA; CDR2 reads YSYEKL. The CDR3 is 18 residues long. After removal of 2 bases from V and 4 bases from J, the junction contained 8 bases not matched to a gene. The CDR3 sequence is CASSQLSTSGGLTGELFF. CDR3 coding DNA: TGCGCCAGCAGCCAACTATCGACTAGCGGGGGCCTCACCGGGGAGCTGTTTTTT.

This clonotype occurred many times. The chain's CDR3 is CSVGEPTPYGYTF. Here the CDR3 DNA reads TGCAGCGTTGGAGAGCCGACCCCTTATGGCTACACCTTC. The chain has TRBV29-1 and TRBJ1-2; D remains unclear. The V end was cut by 4 bases, the J end by 5 bases, with 14 bases between. CDR1 SQVTM and CDR2 ANQGSEA come from the germline V gene. The CDR3 spans 13 residues.

The sample holds a few counts of this clonotype. The chain recombines TRBV10-3 with TRBJ2-6, with TRBD1 identical over 7 bases. The CDR3 extends over 17 amino acids. Germline CDR1 is ENHRY and CDR2 is SYGVKD. V dropped 6 bases and J dropped 0; count of bases not matched to a gene: 8. This CDR3 reads CAISTGTDLSGANVLTF. The CDR3 region has the DNA TGTGCCATCAGCACCGGGACAGACCTCTCTGGGGCCAACGTCCTGACTTTC.

The V call is TRBV7-6, the J call TRBJ2-1; perhaps TRBD2 as D (5 bases). This CDR3 is built from 14 residues. Trimming left V 3 bases short and J 6 bases short, with 12 bases between. CDR1 is SGHVS and CDR2 is FNYEAQ in the germline V gene. CDR3 sequence (DNA): TGTGCCAGCAGCTTGTCTAGCTTCGGCAATGAGCAGTTCTTC. This sequence encodes CASSLSSFGNEQFF.

This rearrangement joins TRBV20-1 to TRBJ2-1, with 10 bases fitting TRBD2. Germline CDR1 is DFQATT and CDR2 is SNEGSKA (reference sequence). V lost 2 bases, J lost 6 bases, and 7 bases stayed unmatched. This CDR3 region has 15 residues. CDR3 nucleotides: TGCAGTGCTAGATATCAGTCTAGCGGGGGCAATGAGCAGTTCTTC. Amino acid sequence: CSARYQSSGGNEQFF.

This clonotype was counted only a few times. V is TRBV7-3 and J is TRBJ2-1; 8 bases are shared with TRBD2. The CDR3 spans 16 residues. V shed 0 bases and J 2 bases; nucleotides not matched to a gene: 3. In germline, CDR1 is SGHTA, CDR2 FQGTGA. The CDR3 region has the DNA TGTGCCAGCAGCTTAACTAGCGGGGCGGCCTACAATGAGCAGTTCTTC. This encodes CASSLTSGAAYNEQFF. Variable domain in full (rest from reference TRBV7-3 and TRBJ2-1): GAGVSQTPSNKVTEKGKYVELRCDPISGHTALYWYRQSLGQGPEFLIYFQGTGAADDSGLPNDRFFAVRPEGSVSTLKIQRTERGDSAVYLCASSLTSGAAYNEQFFGPGTRLTVL.

V gene TRBV4-1 combines with J gene TRBJ1-5; D is unclear. Trimming took 4 bases from V and 0 from J, leaving 13 bases between them. CDR1 is MGHRA and CDR2 is YSYEKL in the germline V gene. CDR3 length equals 16 residues. The DNA for the CDR3 is TGCGCCAGCAGCCTAGTCCCCCTGATTAGCAATCAGCCCCAGCATTTT. Protein: CASSLVPLISNQPQHF.

V and J are TRBV24-1 and TRBJ1-5; unclear D gene. The V gene lost 1 base and the J gene lost 2 bases, with 5 bases spanning the gap. Germline V gives CDR1 KGHDR, CDR2 SFDVKD. The CDR3 sequence is 14 residues long. The CDR3 sequence is CATSDLNRNQPQHF. The CDR3, as DNA: TGTGCCACCAGTGATTTAAACCGCAATCAGCCCCAGCATTTT.

This clonotype showed up just a few times. V and J are TRBV5-6 and TRBJ1-5, with 8 nucleotides matching TRBD1. The V segment lost 2 bases and the J segment 3 bases; nucleotides outside the gene matches: 10. Germline CDR1 and CDR2: SGHDT and YYEEEE. The CDR3 runs to 17 residues. The CDR3 region has the DNA TGTGCCAGCAGCTTAGGTACCGGGACAGGTTACAATCAGCCCCAGCATTTT. Its translation is CASSLGTGTGYNQPQHF.

This clonotype was detected only a few times. The chain links TRBV15 to TRBJ1-2, with D tentatively TRBD1 (6 bases). V was trimmed by 0 bases and J by 4 bases, leaving 12 bases between them. The CDR3 runs to 15 residues. Germline lookup yields CDR1 LNHNV and CDR2 YYDKDF (reference sequence). CDR3 amino acids: CATSRESGAIYGYTF. CDR3 bases: TGTGCCACCAGCAGAGAGTCAGGGGCAATCTATGGCTACACCTTC.

This clonotype was detected only a few times. The rearrangement uses TRBV9 and TRBJ2-1, with 10 bases lining up with TRBD1. This CDR3 has 15 amino acids. The V gene end was trimmed by 3 bases and the J gene end by 3 bases; junction bases not matched to a gene: 3. Germline CDR1 is SGDLS and CDR2 is YYNGEE. CDR3: CASSAGTGDYNEQFF. The CDR3 region has the DNA TGTGCCAGCAGCGCCGGGACAGGGGACTACAATGAGCAGTTCTTC.

The rearrangement joins TRBV20-1 to TRBJ1-2; possibly TRBD1 for D (6 bases). The CDR3 runs to 12 residues. Germline V gene lookup returns CDR1 DFQATT and CDR2 SNEGSKA (reference sequence). V gave up 3 bases and J gave up 5 bases, with 10 bases separating them. This CDR3 reads CSARDSPYGYTF. For the CDR3, the DNA is TGCAGTGCTAGGGACAGTCCTTATGGCTACACCTTC.

The chain joins TRBV5-1 to TRBJ1-1; possibly TRBD1 for D (5 bases). CDR3 length: 14 amino acids. V was cut by 6 bases and J by 0 bases, with 12 bases left in between. Looked up from germline, CDR1 is SGHRS and CDR2 is YFSETQ. CDR3 protein: CASTPGRLNTEAFF. CDR3 sequence (DNA): TGCGCCAGCACCCCGGGACGGTTGAACACTGAAGCTTTCTTT.

The chain joins TRBV5-1 to TRBJ2-1, with D possibly TRBD2 on 5 matching bases. Germline CDR1 and CDR2: SGHRS and YFSETQ. The CDR3 runs 16 residues. Between the trimmed V and J ends, which lost 1 base and 10 bases, there was a span of 21 bases. For the CDR3, the DNA is TGCGCCAGCAGCTTGTCGGTGGGCCTCTGGAGCGGAGAGCAGTTCTTC. It codes for CASSLSVGLWSGEQFF.

This clonotype was found a few times. This chain connects TRBV12-3 or TRBV12-4 to TRBJ2-1; 9 positions match TRBD2. This CDR3 has 15 amino acids. V was clipped by 3 bases and J by 6 bases; unmatched bases: 6. Here the CDR3 DNA reads TGTGCCAGCAGTTTTTACAGCGGGGGGATCAATGAGCAGTTCTTC. Its protein product is CASSFYSGGINEQFF.

The chain is built from TRBV15 and TRBJ1-5; tentative D call: TRBD1 (6 bases). Germline V gives CDR1 LNHNV, CDR2 YYDKDF (reference sequence). Between the trimmed V and J ends, which lost 5 bases and 7 bases, there was a span of 15 bases. The CDR3 contains 14 residues. In nucleotides, the CDR3 is TGTGCCACCAGCGGTACAGGGTCACGGCAGCCCCAGCATTTT. Amino acid sequence: CATSGTGSRQPQHF. The full variable domain, completed using reference TRBV15 and TRBJ1-5, is DAMVIQNPRYQVTQFGKPVTLSCSQTLNHNVMYWYQQKSSQAPKLLFHYYDKDFNNEADTPDNFQSRRPNTSFCFLDIRSPGLGDTAMYLCATSGTGSRQPQHFGDGTRLSIL.

This clonotype was counted only a few times. The V and J genes are TRBV12-3 or TRBV12-4 and TRBJ2-7; D ambiguous. Deletions cut 9 bases from V and 1 base from J, with 22 bases between. This CDR3 has 16 amino acids. The CDR3 DNA is TGTGCCAGATTTCCCCCTCCAGGCCCTTTGTCCTACGAGCAGTACGTC. Protein sequence: CARFPPPGPLSYEQYV.

This chain connects TRBV6-6 to TRBJ2-5; TRBD2 is a possible D gene (5 bases). There are 14 residues in the CDR3. Germline V gene data show CDR1 as MNHNY and CDR2 as SVGAGI (reference sequence). Trimming took off 2 bases at V and 4 bases at J, with 11 bases between the two ends. The CDR3 spells CASSYPGLGETQYF. CDR3 sequence (DNA): TGTGCCAGCAGTTACCCGGGATTAGGAGAGACCCAGTACTTC.

This clonotype was seen more than once but under ten times. This rearrangement joins TRBV5-1 to TRBJ2-7, with TRBD1 matching 8 bases. CDR1 is SGHRS and CDR2 is YFSETQ in the germline V gene. The V segment lost 0 bases and the J segment 3 bases; nucleotides outside the gene matches: 2. This CDR3 has 14 amino acids. The CDR3 coding sequence is TGCGCCAGCAGCTTGGGGACAGGGAACTACGAGCAGTACTTC. Protein sequence: CASSLGTGNYEQYF.

This clonotype was counted between two and nine times. CDR3 protein: CASSFTGGLGEQYV. The CDR3 bases are TGTGCCAGCAGCTTCACAGGGGGCCTCGGGGAGCAGTACGTC. The chain carries TRBV3-1 and TRBJ2-7, with 9 bases identical to TRBD1. With 5 bases clipped from V and 7 bases from J, the junction kept 9 bases outside the gene matches. The CDR3 has 14 amino acids. Germline V gene lookup returns CDR1 LGHDT and CDR2 YNNKEL (reference sequence).

This clonotype was seen ten or more times. V usage is TRBV4-3 and J usage is TRBJ2-1, with 8 bases fitting TRBD2. The CDR3 contains 15 residues. Germline values: CDR1 LGHNA, CDR2 YSLEER. Germline trimming cut 1 base from V and 8 bases from J; bases unmatched to any gene: 7. CDR3 coding DNA: TGCGCCAGCAGCCAAGCTCCGGGGGGGCCGGATGAGCAGTTCTTC. As protein: CASSQAPGGPDEQFF.

The table lists this clonotype with a few counts. The chain links TRBV7-2 to TRBJ1-5; D is ambiguous. The V end lost 3 bases, the J end lost 0 bases, and 3 bases lay between the germline ends. The length of the CDR3 is 13 residues. Germline CDR1 reads SGHTA; CDR2 reads FQGNSA. The CDR3 region is CASSFASNQPQHF. CDR3 DNA: TGTGCCAGCAGCTTTGCTAGCAATCAGCCCCAGCATTTT.

This clonotype has a handful of counts. The rearrangement links TRBV11-2 to TRBJ2-4; D not resolved. The CDR3 runs to 15 residues. Germline CDR1 reads SGHAT; CDR2 reads FQNNGV. Trimming removed 1 base at V and 1 base at J, with 8 bases between. The CDR3 loop is CASSLGDWAKNIQYF. The CDR3 DNA is TGTGCCAGCAGCTTAGGGGATTGGGCCAAAAACATTCAGTACTTC.

This clonotype was counted at least ten times. The J gene is TRBJ2-5, the V gene TRBV25-1; D unclear. V lost 10 bases, J lost 4 bases, and 16 bases lay in between. Germline V gene lookup returns CDR1 MGHDK and CDR2 SYGVNS. The CDR3 is 13 amino acids. The CDR3 region is CATSLVFGETQYF. In DNA, the CDR3 is TGTGCCACCTCCCTAGTATTTGGAGAGACCCAGTACTTC.